The T cell receptor (beta chain) under discussion was sequenced for a study of a mutant IDH1 vaccine in newly diagnosed glioma. Study at large: The timing of visit V12 was week 35, and that of visit V13 was week 47.

The CDR3 is 14 residues long. V was shortened by 2 bases and J by 4 bases, with 12 bases between the two germline ends. From germline, CDR1 is SGHRS and CDR2 YFSETQ. This clone was seen a single time. The antigen is unknown. Data came from immunoSEQ multiplex PCR; TCRdb stores just in-frame clones and leaves some out. Of approximately 100,000 clones listed, roughly 86% are singletons. This sample's time point: week 47, end of study. In the vaccine, a single dose held 300 ug of the mutant IDH1 20-mer peptide, along with topical imiquimod. The receptor's source is a woman aged 45-59 years with glioma. Source: PBMCs, taken from a glioma patient whose treatment included an IDH1 peptide vaccine. This chain uses TRBV5-1 with TRBJ1-1; TRBD1 might be the D (5 bases). As DNA, the CDR3 is TGCGCCAGCAGCTTTACGGGGCCCGGCACTGAAGCTTTCTTT. This sequence encodes CASSFTGPGTEAFF.